The clone carrying this T cell receptor beta chain was observed a few times. The antigen remains unidentified. The V end was cut by 3 bases, the J end by 6 bases, with 9 bases between. This CDR3 has 13 residues. Germline V gives CDR1 WSHSY, CDR2 SAAADI. The data stem from a study of Graves' ophthalmopathy and Graves' hyperthyroidism. Looking at the study overall: Stable hyperthyroidism referred to disease that showed no ophthalmopathy within 18 months of follow-up. General observations from the study: The authors also found most expanded thyroid clonotypes above 0.001 frequency in blood.

RNA transcripts were the source from which TCR beta CDR3 regions were amplified. The library came from an HTBI-primed first-round RT-PCR and a second-round multiplex PCR. TCRdb re-analysed the multiplex PCR reads in MiXCR, keeping a single row per CDR3 protein. The data hold about 590,000 distinct CDR3 sequences, with under 40% observed a single time. Specimen: peripheral blood or thyroid tissue (not recorded which). This TCR was sampled from an adult man with Graves' hyperthyroidism. The chain employs TRBV10-2 and TRBJ2-1; D uncertain. CDR3: CASSDWNVNEQFF. The CDR3 DNA sequence: TGCGCCAGCAGTGATTGGAACGTCAATGAGCAGTTCTTC.